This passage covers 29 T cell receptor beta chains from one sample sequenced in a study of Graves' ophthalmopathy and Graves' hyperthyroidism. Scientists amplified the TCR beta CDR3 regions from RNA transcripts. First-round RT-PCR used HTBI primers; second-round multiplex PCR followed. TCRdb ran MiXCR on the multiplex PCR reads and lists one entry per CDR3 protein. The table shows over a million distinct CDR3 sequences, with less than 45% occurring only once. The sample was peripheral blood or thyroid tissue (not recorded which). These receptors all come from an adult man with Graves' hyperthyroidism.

In nucleotides, the CDR3 is TGTGCCATCAGTGAGCAGGGGAGGGCCTACGAGCAGTACTTC. As protein: CAISEQGRAYEQYF. The chain carries TRBV10-3 and TRBJ2-7; TRBD2 might be the D (7 bases). V lost 2 bases, J lost 2 bases, and 10 bases lay in between. The CDR3 runs to 14 residues. The V gene's germline CDR1 is ENHRY and CDR2 SYGVKD.

The CDR3 DNA follows: TGTGCCAGCAGCTTGACTAGCGGGAGGGGCGACGAGACCCAGTACTTC. Translated: CASSLTSGRGDETQYF. The gene calls are TRBV7-9 and TRBJ2-5, with 14 bases fitting TRBD2. The V and J ends lost 3 bases and 5 bases, in that order; junction bases with no gene match: 5. The CDR3 is 16 amino acids. Germline V gene lookup returns CDR1 SEHNR and CDR2 FQNEAQ (reference sequence).

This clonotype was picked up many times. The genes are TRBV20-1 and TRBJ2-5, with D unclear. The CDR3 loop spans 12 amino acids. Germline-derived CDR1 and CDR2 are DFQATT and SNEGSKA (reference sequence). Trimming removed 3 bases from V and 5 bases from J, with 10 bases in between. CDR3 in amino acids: CSASVQSETQYF. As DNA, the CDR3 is TGCAGTGCTAGTGTACAGTCGGAGACCCAGTACTTC.

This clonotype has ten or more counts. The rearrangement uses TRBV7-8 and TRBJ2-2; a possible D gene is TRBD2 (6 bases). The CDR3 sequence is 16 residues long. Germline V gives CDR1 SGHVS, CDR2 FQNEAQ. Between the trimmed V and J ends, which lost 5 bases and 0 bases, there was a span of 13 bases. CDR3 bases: TGTGCCAGCAGCCAGCCCGGGGGTCCGAACACCGGGGAGCTGTTTTTT. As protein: CASSQPGGPNTGELFF.

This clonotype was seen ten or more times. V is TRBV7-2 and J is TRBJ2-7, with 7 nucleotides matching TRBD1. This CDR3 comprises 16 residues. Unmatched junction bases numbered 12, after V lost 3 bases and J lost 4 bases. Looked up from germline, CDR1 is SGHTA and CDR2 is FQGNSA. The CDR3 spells CASSFDRAGLGYEQYF. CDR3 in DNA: TGTGCCAGCAGCTTCGACAGGGCAGGTCTAGGGTACGAGCAGTACTTC.

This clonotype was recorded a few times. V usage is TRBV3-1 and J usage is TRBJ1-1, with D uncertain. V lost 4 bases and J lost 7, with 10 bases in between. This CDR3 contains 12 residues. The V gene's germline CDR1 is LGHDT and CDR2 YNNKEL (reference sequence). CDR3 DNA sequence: TGTGCCAGCAGCCCATGGGGAGATGAAGCTTTCTTT. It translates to CASSPWGDEAFF. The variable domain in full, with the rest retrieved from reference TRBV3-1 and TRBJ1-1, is DTAVSQTPKYLVTQMGNDKSIKCEQNLGHDTMYWYKQDSKKFLKIMFSYNNKELIINETVPNRFSPKSPDKAHLNLHINSLELGDSAVYFCASSPWGDEAFFGQGTRLTVV.

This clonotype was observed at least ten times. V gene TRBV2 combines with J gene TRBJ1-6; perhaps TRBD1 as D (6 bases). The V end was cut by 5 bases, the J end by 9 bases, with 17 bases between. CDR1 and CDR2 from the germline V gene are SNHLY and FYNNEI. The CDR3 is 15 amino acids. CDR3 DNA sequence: TGTGCCAGCAGTCTTGGGGGGGCGAATAGTTCACCCCTCCACTTT. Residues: CASSLGGANSSPLHF.

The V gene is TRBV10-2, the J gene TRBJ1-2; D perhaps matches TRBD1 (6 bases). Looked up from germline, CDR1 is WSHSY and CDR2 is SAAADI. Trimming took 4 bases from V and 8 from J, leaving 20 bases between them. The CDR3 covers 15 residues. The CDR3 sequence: CASSAGQTHAAGYTF. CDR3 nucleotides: TGCGCCAGCAGTGCCGGACAGACCCACGCGGCGGGCTACACCTTC.

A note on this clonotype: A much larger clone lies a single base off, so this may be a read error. The CDR3 here is CSANPGMNTEAFF. For the CDR3, the DNA is TGCAGCGCAAACCCAGGGATGAACACTGAAGCTTTCTTT. The rearrangement uses TRBV29-1 and TRBJ1-1; possible D gene TRBD1, 5 bases. CDR3 length: 13 amino acids. V was cut by 7 bases and J by 0 bases, with 12 bases left in between. Germline CDR1 reads SQVTM; CDR2 reads ANQGSEA.

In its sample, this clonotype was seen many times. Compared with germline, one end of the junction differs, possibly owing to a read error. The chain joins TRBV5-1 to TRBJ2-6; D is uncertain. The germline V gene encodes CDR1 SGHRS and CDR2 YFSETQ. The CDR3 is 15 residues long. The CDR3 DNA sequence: TGTGCCAGCAGCTTAAGCAGCTCTGGGGCCAACGTCCTGACTTTC. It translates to CASSLSSSGANVLTF.

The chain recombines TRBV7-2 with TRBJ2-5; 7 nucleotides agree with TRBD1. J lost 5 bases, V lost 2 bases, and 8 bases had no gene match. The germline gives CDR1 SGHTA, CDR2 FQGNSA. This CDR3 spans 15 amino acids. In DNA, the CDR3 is TGTGCCAGCAGCTTAAACACAGGGGTCCGCGAGACCCAGTACTTC. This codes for CASSLNTGVRETQYF.

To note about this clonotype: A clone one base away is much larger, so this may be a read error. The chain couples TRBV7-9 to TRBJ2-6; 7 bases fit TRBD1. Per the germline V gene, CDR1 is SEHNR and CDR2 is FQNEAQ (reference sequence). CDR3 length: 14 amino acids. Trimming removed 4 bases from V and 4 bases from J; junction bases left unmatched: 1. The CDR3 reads CASSWGQGANVLTF. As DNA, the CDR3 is TGTGCCAGCAGCTGGGGACAGGGGGCCAACGTCCTGACTTTC.

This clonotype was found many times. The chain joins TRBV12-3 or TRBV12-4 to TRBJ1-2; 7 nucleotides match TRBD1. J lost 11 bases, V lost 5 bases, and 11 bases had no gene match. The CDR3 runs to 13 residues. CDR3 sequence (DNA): TGTGCCAGCAGTGCGGACCGGGACAGAGAGTACACCTTC. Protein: CASSADRDREYTF.

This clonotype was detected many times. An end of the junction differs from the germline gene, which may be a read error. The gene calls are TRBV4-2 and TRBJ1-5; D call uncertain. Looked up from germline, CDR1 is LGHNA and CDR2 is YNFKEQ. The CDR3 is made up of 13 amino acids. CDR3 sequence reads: CASSQDVGQPQHF. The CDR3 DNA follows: TGCGCCAGCAGCCAAGATGTGGGTCAGCCCCAGCATTTT.

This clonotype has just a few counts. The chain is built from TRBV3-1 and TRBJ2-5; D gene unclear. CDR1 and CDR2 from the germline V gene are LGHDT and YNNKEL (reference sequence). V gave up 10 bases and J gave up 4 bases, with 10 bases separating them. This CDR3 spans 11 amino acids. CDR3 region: CATRTGETQYF. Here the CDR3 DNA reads TGTGCCACCCGGACGGGAGAGACCCAGTACTTC.

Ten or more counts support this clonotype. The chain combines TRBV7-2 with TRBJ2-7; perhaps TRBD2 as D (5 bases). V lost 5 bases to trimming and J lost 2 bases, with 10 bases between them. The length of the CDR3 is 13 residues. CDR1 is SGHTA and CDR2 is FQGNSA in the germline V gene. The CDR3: CASSPRGTYEQYF. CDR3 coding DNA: TGTGCCAGCAGCCCTCGGGGAACCTACGAGCAGTACTTC.

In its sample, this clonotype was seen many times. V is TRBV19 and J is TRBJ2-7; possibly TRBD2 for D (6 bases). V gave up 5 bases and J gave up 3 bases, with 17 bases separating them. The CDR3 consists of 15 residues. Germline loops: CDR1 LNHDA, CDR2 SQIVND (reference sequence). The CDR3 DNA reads TGTGCCAGTAGTCCCCGTGTGCGGGACGTCTACGAGCAGTACTTC. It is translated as CASSPRVRDVYEQYF. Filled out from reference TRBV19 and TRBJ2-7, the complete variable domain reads DGGITQSPKYLFRKEGQNVTLSCEQNLNHDAMYWYRQDPGQGLRLIYYSQIVNDFQKGDIAEGYSVSREKKESFPLTVTSAQKNPTAFYLCASSPRVRDVYEQYFGPGTRLTVT.

CDR3 residues: CASSPRQETNYGYTF. The CDR3 DNA is TGTGCCAGCAGTCCACGACAGGAGACTAACTATGGCTACACCTTC. The rearrangement joins TRBV27 to TRBJ1-2, with D possibly being TRBD1 (6 bases). Germline values: CDR1 MNHEY, CDR2 SMNVEV (reference sequence). The ends were cut back, 5 bases at V and 0 bases at J, with 13 bases in the middle. This CDR3 has 15 residues.

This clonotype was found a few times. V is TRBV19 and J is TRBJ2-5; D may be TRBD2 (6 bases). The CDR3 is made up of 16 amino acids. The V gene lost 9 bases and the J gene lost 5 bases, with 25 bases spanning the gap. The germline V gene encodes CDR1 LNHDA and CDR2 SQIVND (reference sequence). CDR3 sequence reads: CASSFLLAAVGETQYF. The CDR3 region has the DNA TGTGCCAGCAGCTTCCTGTTAGCGGCCGTAGGGGAGACCCAGTACTTC.

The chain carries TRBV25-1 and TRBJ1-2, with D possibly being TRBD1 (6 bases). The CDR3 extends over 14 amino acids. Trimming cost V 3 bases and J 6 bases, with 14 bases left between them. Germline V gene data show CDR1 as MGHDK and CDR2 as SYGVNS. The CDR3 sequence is CASSEFRGNDGYTF. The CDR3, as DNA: TGTGCCAGCAGTGAGTTCAGGGGCAACGATGGCTACACCTTC.

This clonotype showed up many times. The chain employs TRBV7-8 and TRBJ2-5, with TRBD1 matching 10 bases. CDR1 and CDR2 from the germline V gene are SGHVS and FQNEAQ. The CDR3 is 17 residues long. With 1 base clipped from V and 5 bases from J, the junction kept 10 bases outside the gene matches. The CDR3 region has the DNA TGTGCCAGCAGCTTAGGGACAGGGGGTAAAGGGTCCGAGACCCAGTACTTC. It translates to CASSLGTGGKGSETQYF. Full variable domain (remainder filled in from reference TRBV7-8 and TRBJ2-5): GAGVSQSPRYKVAKRGQDVALRCDPISGHVSLFWYQQALGQGPEFLTYFQNEAQLDKSGLPSDRFFAERPEGSVSTLKIQRTQQEDSAVYLCASSLGTGGKGSETQYFGPGTRLLVL.

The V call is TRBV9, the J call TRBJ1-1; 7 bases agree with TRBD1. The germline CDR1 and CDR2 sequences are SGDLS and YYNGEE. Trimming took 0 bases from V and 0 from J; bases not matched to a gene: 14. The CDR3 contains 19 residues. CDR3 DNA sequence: TGTGCCAGCAGCGTAGGAGGGACAGCAAAAACGCACATGAACACTGAAGCTTTCTTT. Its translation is CASSVGGTAKTHMNTEAFF. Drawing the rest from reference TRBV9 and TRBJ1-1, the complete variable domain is DSGVTQTPKHLITATGQRVTLRCSPRSGDLSVYWYQQSLDQGLQFLIQYYNGEERAKGNILERFSAQQFPDLHSELNLSSLELGDSALYFCASSVGGTAKTHMNTEAFFGQGTRLTVV.

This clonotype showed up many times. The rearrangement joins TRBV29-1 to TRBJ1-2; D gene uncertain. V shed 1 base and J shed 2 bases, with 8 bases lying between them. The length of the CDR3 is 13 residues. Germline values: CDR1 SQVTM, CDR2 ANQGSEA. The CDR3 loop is CSVEGRQNYGYTF. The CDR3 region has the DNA TGCAGCGTTGAAGGTCGGCAGAACTATGGCTACACCTTC.

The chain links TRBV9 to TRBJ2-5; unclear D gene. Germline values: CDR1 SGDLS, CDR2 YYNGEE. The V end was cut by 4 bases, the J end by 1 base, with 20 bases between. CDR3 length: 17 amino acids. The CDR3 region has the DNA TGTGCCAGCAGCACCCCCAGGCCTGGGTCCTTCCAAGAGACCCAGTACTTC. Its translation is CASSTPRPGSFQETQYF.

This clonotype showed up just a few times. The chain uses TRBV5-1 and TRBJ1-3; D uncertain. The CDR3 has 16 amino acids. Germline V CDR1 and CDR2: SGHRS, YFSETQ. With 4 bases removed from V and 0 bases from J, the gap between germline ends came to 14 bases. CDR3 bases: TGCGCCAGCAGCCAAACTCCGGGATCCTCTGGAAACACCATATATTTT. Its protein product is CASSQTPGSSGNTIYF.

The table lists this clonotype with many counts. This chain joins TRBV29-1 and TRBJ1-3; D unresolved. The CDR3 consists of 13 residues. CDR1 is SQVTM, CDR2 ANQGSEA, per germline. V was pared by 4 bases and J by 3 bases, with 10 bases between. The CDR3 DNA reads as TGCAGCGTTGTGGGTCAGGATGGAAACACCATATATTTT. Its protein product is CSVVGQDGNTIYF.

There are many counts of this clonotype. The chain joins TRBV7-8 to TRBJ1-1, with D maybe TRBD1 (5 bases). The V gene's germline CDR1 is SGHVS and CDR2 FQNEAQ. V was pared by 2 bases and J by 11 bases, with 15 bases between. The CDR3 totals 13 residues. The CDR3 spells CASSLQGSAMAFF. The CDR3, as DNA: TGTGCCAGCAGCTTACAGGGATCGGCTATGGCTTTCTTT.

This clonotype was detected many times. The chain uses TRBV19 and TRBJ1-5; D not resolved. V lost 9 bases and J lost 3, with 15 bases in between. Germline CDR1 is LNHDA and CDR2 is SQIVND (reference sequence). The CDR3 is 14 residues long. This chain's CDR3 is CASTPGEYNQPQHF. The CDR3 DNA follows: TGTGCCAGCACCCCCGGGGAGTACAATCAGCCCCAGCATTTT.

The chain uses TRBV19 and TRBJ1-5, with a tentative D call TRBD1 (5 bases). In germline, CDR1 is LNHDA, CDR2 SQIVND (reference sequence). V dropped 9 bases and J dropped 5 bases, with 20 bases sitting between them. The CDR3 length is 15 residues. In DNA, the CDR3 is TGTGCCAGCAGTTTACGCTCAGGGAGACATCAGCCCCAGCATTTT. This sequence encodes CASSLRSGRHQPQHF.